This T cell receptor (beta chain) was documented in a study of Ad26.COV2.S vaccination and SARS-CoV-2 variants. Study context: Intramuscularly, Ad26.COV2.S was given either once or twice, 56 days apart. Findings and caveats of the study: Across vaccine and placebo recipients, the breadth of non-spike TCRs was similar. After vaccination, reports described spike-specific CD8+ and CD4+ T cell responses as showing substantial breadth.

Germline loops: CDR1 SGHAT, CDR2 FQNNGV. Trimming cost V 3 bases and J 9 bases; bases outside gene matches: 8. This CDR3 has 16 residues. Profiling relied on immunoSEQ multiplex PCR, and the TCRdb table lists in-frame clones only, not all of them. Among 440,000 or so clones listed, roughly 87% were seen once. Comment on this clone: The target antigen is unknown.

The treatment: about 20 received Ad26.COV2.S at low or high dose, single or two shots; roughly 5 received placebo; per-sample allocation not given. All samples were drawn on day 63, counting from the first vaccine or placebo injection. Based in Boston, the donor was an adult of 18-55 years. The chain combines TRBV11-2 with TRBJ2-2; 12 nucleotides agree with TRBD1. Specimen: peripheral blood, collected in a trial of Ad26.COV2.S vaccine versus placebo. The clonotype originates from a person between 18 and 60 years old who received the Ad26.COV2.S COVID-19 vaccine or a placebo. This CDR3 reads CASSFPGTGGSWELFF. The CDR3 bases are TGTGCCAGCAGCTTTCCCGGGACAGGGGGCAGCTGGGAGCTGTTTTTT.